These 28 T cell receptor beta chains came from one sample sequenced in a study of cytomegalovirus exposure and HLA in healthy donors. PCR employed 60 Vbeta and 13 Jbeta primers. The protocol was immunoSEQ multiplex PCR, while the TCRdb copy is restricted to in-frame clones and leaves out a portion. The table records about 65,000 clones, 55% to 65% of them present only once. The specimen was PBMCs. These receptors were obtained from a man aged 25-45 years in good health and CMV-seronegative.

The chain employs TRBV10-3 and TRBJ2-5; 11 nucleotides agree with TRBD2. Unmatched junction bases numbered 5, after V lost 8 bases and J lost 3 bases. This CDR3 is 14 amino acids long. The V gene's germline CDR1 is ENHRY and CDR2 SYGVKD. Written as DNA, the CDR3 is TGTGCCATCGCTAGCGGGGGGATGGAAGAGACCCAGTACTTC. This encodes CAIASGGMEETQYF.

This clone appeared once. This chain joins TRBV6-6 and TRBJ1-2; 8 nucleotides match TRBD1. Germline trimming cut 0 bases from V and 6 bases from J; bases unmatched to any gene: 9. CDR1 and CDR2 (germline): MNHNY, SVGAGI (reference sequence). The CDR3 extends over 16 amino acids. CDR3 amino acids: CASSYSTGVRKDGYTF. The CDR3 DNA reads as TGTGCCAGCAGTTACTCGACAGGGGTCCGAAAGGATGGCTACACCTTC.

The rearrangement links TRBV5-1 to TRBJ2-7; 11 bases align to TRBD1. The CDR3 has 15 residues. The germline CDR1 and CDR2 sequences are SGHRS and YFSETQ. Trimming took 2 bases from V and 5 from J; bases not matched to a gene: 6. CDR3 sequence: CASSFRTGGPDEQYF. The CDR3 DNA sequence: TGCGCCAGCAGCTTCCGGACAGGGGGCCCCGACGAGCAGTACTTC.

The V and J genes are TRBV19 and TRBJ2-3, with 7 bases that match TRBD1. J was trimmed by 4 bases and V by 9 bases; bases with no gene match: 4. Looked up from germline, CDR1 is LNHDA and CDR2 is SQIVND (reference sequence). The CDR3 sequence is 12 residues long. CDR3 nucleotides: TGTGCCAGCCAGGGGGATGCAGATACGCAGTATTTT. This gives the protein CASQGDADTQYF.

This sequence joins TRBV2 and TRBJ2-7; the D gene is possibly TRBD2 (5 bases). Trimming took 8 bases from V and 1 from J, leaving 15 bases between them. CDR3 length equals 14 residues. Germline V gene data show CDR1 as SNHLY and CDR2 as FYNNEI. The CDR3 nucleotides read TGTGCCAGCTCAGGCGCTAGCAGGTCCTACGAGCAGTACTTC. Translated: CASSGASRSYEQYF.

The chain has TRBV5-4 and TRBJ1-1; 7 positions match TRBD1. Germline V gene lookup returns CDR1 SGHNT and CDR2 YYREEE (reference sequence). Losses at the gene ends were 0 bases for V and 4 bases for J; bases not matched to a gene: 3. The CDR3 extends over 14 amino acids. In DNA, the CDR3 is TGTGCCAGCAGCTTGGCCAGGGGGACCACTGAAGCTTTCTTT. Its translation is CASSLARGTTEAFF. The complete variable domain, with remaining parts taken from reference TRBV5-4 and TRBJ1-1, reads ETGVTQSPTHLIKTRGQQVTLRCSSQSGHNTVSWYQQALGQGPQFIFQYYREEENGRGNFPPRFSGLQFPNYSSELNVNALELDDSALYLCASSLARGTTEAFFGQGTRLTVV.

This clone was observed a few times. This chain connects TRBV5-1 to TRBJ1-4; 8 bases fit TRBD1. Germline-derived CDR1 and CDR2 are SGHRS and YFSETQ. This CDR3 comprises 15 residues. V lost 1 base to trimming and J lost 8 bases; unmatched junction nucleotides: 7. CDR3 sequence (DNA): TGCGCCAGCAGCTTGTTGGAACAGGGGGACGAAAAACTGTTTTTT. Its translation: CASSLLEQGDEKLFF.

The chain employs TRBV14 and TRBJ2-2; D is perhaps TRBD1 (5 bases). This CDR3 has 10 residues. The germline gives CDR1 SGHDN, CDR2 FVKESK. V gave up 5 bases and J gave up 13 bases, with 8 bases separating them. CDR3 in DNA: TGTGCCAGCAGCACGACAGCGCTGTTTTTT. It codes for CASSTTALFF.

The rearrangement uses TRBV25-1 and TRBJ2-2; TRBD1 matches 9 bases. V trimming: 9 bases; J trimming: 0 bases; junction bases outside the gene matches: 5. CDR1 is MGHDK and CDR2 is SYGVNS in the germline V gene. CDR3 length equals 15 residues. DNA for the CDR3: TGTGCCAGTCGACAGGGGGAAGCGAACACCGGGGAGCTGTTTTTT. It translates to CASRQGEANTGELFF.

The CDR3: CASSQVGGGANNEQFF. The CDR3 DNA reads as TGTGCCAGCAGCCAAGTGGGCGGGGGGGCAAACAATGAGCAGTTCTTC. The gene calls are TRBV4-2 and TRBJ2-1; 9 bases line up with TRBD2. V gave up 1 base and J gave up 5 bases; unmatched junction bases: 6. This CDR3 is 16 amino acids long. Germline V gene data show CDR1 as LGHNA and CDR2 as YNFKEQ.

The chain couples TRBV9 to TRBJ2-5; tentatively, D is TRBD2 (6 bases). Germline V gene lookup returns CDR1 SGDLS and CDR2 YYNGEE. V was trimmed by 0 bases and J by 5 bases, leaving 11 bases between them. The CDR3 is 14 amino acids. Here the CDR3 DNA reads TGTGCCAGCAGCGTAGCGGGGGAACGGGAGACCCAGTACTTC. This translates into CASSVAGERETQYF.

The rearrangement links TRBV19 to TRBJ1-5, with 10 bases fitting TRBD1. The CDR3 has 14 amino acids. The J segment lost 7 bases and the V segment lost 4 bases, leaving 4 bases of the junction unmatched. Per the germline V gene, CDR1 is LNHDA and CDR2 is SQIVND (reference sequence). The CDR3 bases are TGTGCCAGTAGTACGACAGGGGGCAGCCAGCCCCAGCATTTT. This sequence encodes CASSTTGGSQPQHF.

The chain carries TRBV7-9 and TRBJ1-5; the match to TRBD1 covers 9 bases. The junction had 5 bases not matched to a gene; V was cut back by 6 bases and J by 2 bases. Germline CDR1 and CDR2: SEHNR and FQNEAQ (reference sequence). CDR3 length: 15 amino acids. Here the CDR3 reads CASSPGTGRNQPQHF. CDR3 bases: TGTGCCAGCAGTCCCGGGACAGGGCGCAATCAGCCCCAGCATTTT.

This chain uses TRBV27 with TRBJ1-5, with a possible D match to TRBD1 (5 bases). V was pared by 5 bases and J by 7 bases, with 12 bases between. Germline assignment: CDR1 MNHEY and CDR2 SMNVEV (reference sequence). The length of the CDR3 is 13 residues. The CDR3, as DNA: TGTGCCAGCAGTACACAGGTGGACCAGCCCCAGCATTTT. Amino acids: CASSTQVDQPQHF.

V gene TRBV10-3 combines with J gene TRBJ1-5, with a weak D call TRBD1 (6 bases). This CDR3 has 15 amino acids. The V and J ends lost 5 bases and 6 bases respectively, with 17 bases between them. In germline, CDR1 is ENHRY, CDR2 SYGVKD. The CDR3 loop is CAISQDTGLGQPQHF. CDR3 DNA sequence: TGTGCCATCAGTCAGGACACAGGGCTGGGTCAGCCCCAGCATTTT.

CDR3 amino acids: CASSQGQDRYDQPQHF. The CDR3 region has the DNA TGCGCCAGCAGCCAAGGGCAGGACAGGTACGATCAGCCCCAGCATTTT. This chain uses TRBV4-1 with TRBJ1-5; 7 bases fit TRBD1. V lost 1 base to trimming and J lost 5 bases; unmatched junction nucleotides: 8. The CDR3 covers 16 residues. Germline V CDR1 and CDR2: MGHRA, YSYEKL.

The chain is built from TRBV27 and TRBJ2-7, with D perhaps matching TRBD1 (6 bases). The CDR3 consists of 14 residues. Trimming stripped 6 bases from V and 3 bases from J, with 15 bases between. CDR1 and CDR2 (germline): MNHEY, SMNVEV (reference sequence). The CDR3 loop is CASSLQGIFYEQYF. The DNA for the CDR3 is TGTGCCAGCAGCCTACAGGGAATATTCTACGAGCAGTACTTC.

The chain carries TRBV27 and TRBJ1-3; 7 nucleotides match TRBD1. CDR1 MNHEY and CDR2 SMNVEV come from the germline V gene (reference sequence). The J segment lost 7 bases and the V segment lost 10 bases, leaving 7 bases of the junction unmatched. The CDR3 loop spans 12 amino acids. The CDR3 loop is CAKRTGRNTIYF. The CDR3 bases are TGTGCCAAGAGGACAGGAAGGAACACCATATATTTT.

J is TRBJ1-2 and V is TRBV4-1; no clear D. The CDR3 is 16 residues long. V gave up 1 base and J gave up 0 bases, with 12 bases separating them. Germline-derived CDR1 and CDR2 are MGHRA and YSYEKL. CDR3 loop: CASSQAGENPNYGYTF. The CDR3 region has the DNA TGCGCCAGCAGCCAAGCCGGGGAGAATCCTAACTATGGCTACACCTTC.

This chain connects TRBV6-1 to TRBJ2-7, with D perhaps matching TRBD2 (6 bases). Trimming cost V 4 bases and J 3 bases, with 13 bases left between them. This CDR3 has 14 amino acids. Looked up from germline, CDR1 is MNHNS and CDR2 is SASEGT. The CDR3 coding sequence is TGTGCCAGCAGTGTACCGGGAGCCTACTACGAGCAGTACTTC. It specifies CASSVPGAYYEQYF.

This clone was seen a handful of times. The rearrangement links TRBV5-4 to TRBJ1-2, with 7 nucleotides matching TRBD1. V gave up 2 bases and J gave up 5 bases; unmatched junction bases: 12. The V gene's germline CDR1 is SGHNT and CDR2 YYREEE (reference sequence). The CDR3 is 16 residues long. The CDR3 is CASSFRGGQRGYGYTF. In DNA form, the CDR3 reads TGTGCCAGCAGCTTTCGAGGGGGACAGAGGGGGTATGGCTACACCTTC.

This clone was observed a handful of times. The CDR3 loop is CASSDNRGGGKLFF. CDR3 sequence (DNA): TGTGCCAGCAGTGACAATAGGGGAGGAGGAAAACTGTTTTTT. The chain uses TRBV6-1 and TRBJ1-4, with D possibly matching TRBD1 (5 bases). This CDR3 has 14 amino acids. Germline loops: CDR1 MNHNS, CDR2 SASEGT. The ends were cut back, 3 bases at V and 10 bases at J, with 15 bases in the middle.

The gene calls are TRBV7-6 and TRBJ2-3; TRBD2 matches at 9 bases. The germline gives CDR1 SGHVS, CDR2 FNYEAQ. This CDR3 has 18 amino acids. J lost 6 bases, V lost 1 base, and 14 bases had no gene match. In DNA, the CDR3 is TGTGCCAGCAGCTTAGTCCCTAGCGGGGTATGGACGGCTGATACGCAGTATTTT. Translating gives CASSLVPSGVWTADTQYF.

Of note for this clone: At the DNA level, this CDR3 is encoded by other sequences in the same sample as well. The chain combines TRBV15 with TRBJ1-1; the D gene is possibly TRBD1 (6 bases). The V end was cut by 0 bases, the J end by 0 bases, with 8 bases between. Germline CDR1 reads LNHNV; CDR2 reads YYDKDF (reference sequence). CDR3 length: 15 residues. This CDR3 is CATSREDSMNTEAFF. DNA for the CDR3: TGTGCCACCAGCAGAGAGGACAGTATGAACACTGAAGCTTTCTTT.

This sequence joins TRBV11-2 and TRBJ2-7; tentatively, D is TRBD2 (6 bases). CDR1 is SGHAT and CDR2 is FQNNGV in the germline V gene. V lost 2 bases and J lost 1, with 12 bases in between. The CDR3 extends over 15 amino acids. As DNA, the CDR3 is TGTGCCAGCAGCTTAACCCCCGGGACTTCCTACGAGCAGTACTTC. This sequence encodes CASSLTPGTSYEQYF.

The chain employs TRBV5-6 and TRBJ2-3; no definite D call. Between the trimmed V and J ends, which lost 3 bases and 2 bases, there was a span of 4 bases. Germline V CDR1 and CDR2: SGHDT, YYEEEE. This CDR3 is built from 12 residues. The CDR3 region is CASSSFTDTQYF. As DNA, the CDR3 is TGTGCCAGCAGCTCCTTCACAGATACGCAGTATTTT.

This sequence joins TRBV27 and TRBJ2-6; D call uncertain. This CDR3 contains 14 residues. Trimming stripped 8 bases from V and 0 bases from J, with 8 bases between. Germline-derived CDR1 and CDR2 are MNHEY and SMNVEV (reference sequence). The chain's CDR3 is CASRGFSGANVLTF. The CDR3, as DNA: TGTGCCAGCCGCGGATTCTCTGGGGCCAACGTCCTGACTTTC. Together with reference TRBV27 and TRBJ2-6, the CDR3 gives the full variable domain: EAQVTQNPRYLITVTGKKLTVTCSQNMNHEYMSWYRQDPGLGLRQIYYSMNVEVTDKGDVPEGYKVSRKEKRNFPLILESPSPNQTSLYFCASRGFSGANVLTFGAGSRLTVL.

This sequence joins TRBV7-9 and TRBJ1-2; 7 nucleotides match TRBD1. The CDR3 has 16 residues. Germline CDR1 reads SEHNR; CDR2 reads FQNEAQ (reference sequence). V was pared by 0 bases and J by 4 bases, with 8 bases of the junction left unmatched. The CDR3 is CASSLASGRTGYGYTF. CDR3 nucleotides: TGTGCCAGCAGCTTAGCGTCAGGACGGACAGGCTATGGCTACACCTTC.